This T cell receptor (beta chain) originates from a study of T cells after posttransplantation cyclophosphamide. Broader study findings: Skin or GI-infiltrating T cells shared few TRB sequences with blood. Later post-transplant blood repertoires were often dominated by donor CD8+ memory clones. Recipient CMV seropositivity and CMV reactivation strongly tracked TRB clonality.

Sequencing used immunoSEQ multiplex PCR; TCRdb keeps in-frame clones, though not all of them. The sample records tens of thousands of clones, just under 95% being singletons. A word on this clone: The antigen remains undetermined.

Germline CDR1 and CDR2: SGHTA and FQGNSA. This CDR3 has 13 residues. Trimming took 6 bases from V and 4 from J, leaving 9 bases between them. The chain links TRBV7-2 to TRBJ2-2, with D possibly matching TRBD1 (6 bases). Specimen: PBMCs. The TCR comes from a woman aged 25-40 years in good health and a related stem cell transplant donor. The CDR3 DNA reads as TGTGCCAGCAGTCCAGGGGTCACCGGGGAGCTGTTTTTT. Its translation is CASSPGVTGELFF.